This TCR beta chain was captured in a study of identical twins (dated by TCRdb to the mid-2010s). Study-level background: The study deep-sequenced TCR alpha and beta repertoires from monozygotic twins, unrelated adults of various ages and cord blood to test whether fetal clonotypes persist. Replicate twin experiments were performed at different times using different library preparation protocols to rule out contamination.

The paper as a whole reports these results and caveats: Fewer insertions were carried by abundant cord blood beta clonotypes; a weaker similar trend was observed in young adult naive repertoires, while no such trend was observed in memory repertoires. Because the same donors could not be followed over many years, the conclusions depended on cross-sectional statistical analysis. Compared with coincidental sharing between unrelated individuals, an excess of low generation-probability sequences was observed among out-of-frame TCR alpha sequences shared between twins. Zero-insertion analyses could be partly confounded by invariant T cells such as MAIT and iNKT, although diverse VJ usage argued against such confounding for most clonotypes. Excess twin sharing in beta out-of-frame sequences was weaker because fewer shared sequences lowered the signal-to-noise ratio. In monozygotic twins, recombination models systematically underestimated out-of-frame TCR alpha sharing, but the models matched the sharing seen between unrelated individuals.

Receptor libraries were prepared by 5' RACE. Sequenced using an Illumina HiSeq 2000. Template switching introduced a universal primer binding site; the final cDNA contained a unique molecular identifier, enabling accurate counting of TCR cDNA molecules. Specific primers in the conserved constant-segment region were used to synthesize first-strand cDNA for TCR alpha and beta chains. Each cDNA library was double barcoded, with a SMART-Mk sample barcode plus Illumina barcodes, to control for contamination. Two successive PCR steps introduced TruSeq adapter sequences along with Illumina sample barcodes. TCR alpha and beta cDNA libraries were sequenced on the Illumina HiSeq platform with custom primers. Under the source paper's analysis protocol: Unique molecular identifiers were extracted from raw reads with MiGEC, and CDR3 positions were determined with MiXCR. For each individual, recombination models were inferred using an EM algorithm with the repgenHMM and IGoR tools. The tcR package in R was used for shared clonotype analysis, with sharing normalized by the product of cloneset sizes. Out-of-frame nonproductive sequences were analyzed to study raw recombination free of thymic and clonal selection effects. TCRdb ran its own pipeline on the public reads, namely fastp trimming at Q25 and MiXCR clone calling, and kept in-frame beta chains. Duplicate CDR3 protein sequences are folded into a single record with the most common DNA and genes. TCRdb, rather than the study authors, made the V and J calls. A total of over 550,000 distinct CDR3 sequences appear in this sample, just over 7% of them only once. Jointly, the top ten make up 1.6% of the sample.

The CDR3 runs 13 amino acids, cysteine and phenylalanine included. Solely the CDR3 DNA is kept, with 39 bases framed from the first base. Per the germline V gene, SNHLY is the CDR1 and FYNNEI is the CDR2. Trimming costs V 6 bases and J 4 bases, and their ends lie 9 bases apart. Every donor in the study was a healthy Caucasian. Three pairs of female monozygotic twins, all aged about 18 to 29 years, made up the twin cohort. The RNA used for TCR libraries was isolated from peripheral blood mononuclear cells. This clonotype came up a few times. This clone's antigen is unknown. Per-nucleotide qualities are absent, and no much larger clonotype sits a single base away. The data also belong to a second study, concerning yellow fever vaccine responses in identical twins. According to the second study: According to the authors, in identical twins the way T cells responded to vaccination appeared partly convergent and partly personalized. In identical twins, the study followed T cell clones that responded to the vaccine with precision.

This sequence uses TRBV2 and TRBJ2-2, with no confidently assigned D gene. The sequencing input was PBMCs. The source of this sequence is a woman aged 18-35 years in good health. The CDR3 here reads CASSSRSTGELFF. The sequenced DNA is TGTGCCAGCAGCAGTCGGAGCACCGGGGAGCTGTTTTTT.